Shown below are 5 T cell receptor beta chains from a single sample sequenced in a study of T-cell memory formation after mild COVID-19. TCRdb itself ran the 5' RACE reads through MiXCR, one entry per CDR3 protein. In the table there are 400,000 to 500,000 distinct CDR3 sequences, 20% to 25% of which are singletons. Sequencing was performed on PBMCs or a T cell subset sorted from them (not recorded which). The receptor set was obtained from an adult woman who had mild COVID-19 (a few samples of this study predate the infection). Cell type and time point are not known.

This clonotype showed up just once. The genes are TRBV11-2 and TRBJ2-7, with D maybe TRBD1 (6 bases). This CDR3 region has 12 residues. CDR1 is SGHAT and CDR2 is FQNNGV in the germline V gene. V was trimmed by 5 bases and J by 6 bases, leaving 11 bases between them. Written as DNA, the CDR3 is TGTGCCAGCAGCGCCACAGGGAGCGAGCAGTACTTC. Its protein is CASSATGSEQYF.

The CDR3 coding sequence is TGCGCCAGCAGCCAAAAAGCGGGGGGAAGCACAGATACGCAGTATTTT. This translates into CASSQKAGGSTDTQYF. The chain recombines TRBV4-1 with TRBJ2-3; 9 positions agree with TRBD2. The CDR3 totals 16 residues. With V trimmed by 2 bases and J by 0 bases, 3 bases remained unmatched. Germline V gene lookup returns CDR1 MGHRA and CDR2 YSYEKL.

The CDR3 is CASSELGVSGMNEQFF. The CDR3 coding sequence is TGTGCCAGCAGCGAGTTAGGGGTTAGCGGGATGAATGAGCAGTTCTTC. This rearrangement joins TRBV7-2 to TRBJ2-1; TRBD2 aligns across 8 bases. This CDR3 spans 16 amino acids. Germline V lookup: CDR1 SGHTA, CDR2 FQGNSA. The junction had 13 bases not matched to a gene; V was cut back by 5 bases and J by 7 bases.

The chain is built from TRBV5-1 and TRBJ2-1; TRBD1 is a possible D gene (6 bases). V was clipped by 3 bases and J by 10 bases, with 8 bases between them. The germline CDR1 and CDR2 sequences are SGHRS and YFSETQ. The CDR3 is 11 amino acids. Written as DNA, the CDR3 is TGCGCCAGCAGCTCTGACAGGGAGCAGTTCTTC. Translated, it gives CASSSDREQFF. The whole variable domain, remainder taken from reference TRBV5-1 and TRBJ2-1, is KAGVTQTPRYLIKTRGQQVTLSCSPISGHRSVSWYQQTPGQGLQFLFEYFSETQRNKGNFPGRFSGRQFSNSRSEMNVSTLELGDSALYLCASSSDREQFFGPGTRLTVL.

The DNA of the CDR3 is TGCAGTCTAGACAGGGGAGGCAATCAGCCCCAGCATTTT. As protein: CSLDRGGNQPQHF. The J gene is TRBJ1-5, the V gene TRBV20-1; 8 positions match TRBD1. The CDR3 covers 13 residues. Germline loops: CDR1 DFQATT, CDR2 SNEGSKA (reference sequence). V lost 8 bases, J lost 2 bases, and 5 bases stayed unmatched.